This T cell receptor beta chain was observed in a study of beta chain features in type 1 diabetes. Study information: All samples together contributed 85 million to 120 million sorted cells for examination.

This clone was detected a few times. Its antigen is still unknown. Findings and limits, study-wide: Type 1 diabetes patients had VDJ junctions that carried fewer insertions and more deletions. When cDNA is sequenced, cells with high TCR expression could be over-represented. All four CD4+ subsets of Type 1 diabetes patients contained TCRB CDR3s that were moderately but significantly shorter.

The isolated RNA, all of it, was reverse transcribed, so expressed TCRB transcripts were what got sequenced. Repertoires were generated with immunoSEQ multiplex PCR, while TCRdb's copy carries only in-frame clones and drops some. The data hold approximately 250,000 clones, with about 11% observed a single time. The germline CDR1 and CDR2 sequences are SEHNR and FQNEAQ (reference sequence). The V and J ends lost 4 bases and 1 base respectively, with 11 bases between them. This CDR3 region has 14 residues. V usage is TRBV7-9 and J usage is TRBJ2-7; D may be TRBD2 (5 bases). The sequence came from a man in his thirties or forties with type 1 diabetes. Sequencing was done on a sample of naive CD4+ T cells from blood. The CDR3 DNA is TGTGCCAGCAGCTCTGACTACGATTCCTACGAGCAGTACTTC. Its protein product is CASSSDYDSYEQYF. The full variable domain, in which reference TRBV7-9 and TRBJ2-7 provide the parts outside the CDR3, is DTGVSQNPRHKITKRGQNVTFRCDPISEHNRLYWYRQTLGQGPEFLTYFQNEAQLEKSRLLSDRFSAERPKGSFSTLEIQRTEQGDSAMYLCASSSDYDSYEQYFGPGTRLTVT.